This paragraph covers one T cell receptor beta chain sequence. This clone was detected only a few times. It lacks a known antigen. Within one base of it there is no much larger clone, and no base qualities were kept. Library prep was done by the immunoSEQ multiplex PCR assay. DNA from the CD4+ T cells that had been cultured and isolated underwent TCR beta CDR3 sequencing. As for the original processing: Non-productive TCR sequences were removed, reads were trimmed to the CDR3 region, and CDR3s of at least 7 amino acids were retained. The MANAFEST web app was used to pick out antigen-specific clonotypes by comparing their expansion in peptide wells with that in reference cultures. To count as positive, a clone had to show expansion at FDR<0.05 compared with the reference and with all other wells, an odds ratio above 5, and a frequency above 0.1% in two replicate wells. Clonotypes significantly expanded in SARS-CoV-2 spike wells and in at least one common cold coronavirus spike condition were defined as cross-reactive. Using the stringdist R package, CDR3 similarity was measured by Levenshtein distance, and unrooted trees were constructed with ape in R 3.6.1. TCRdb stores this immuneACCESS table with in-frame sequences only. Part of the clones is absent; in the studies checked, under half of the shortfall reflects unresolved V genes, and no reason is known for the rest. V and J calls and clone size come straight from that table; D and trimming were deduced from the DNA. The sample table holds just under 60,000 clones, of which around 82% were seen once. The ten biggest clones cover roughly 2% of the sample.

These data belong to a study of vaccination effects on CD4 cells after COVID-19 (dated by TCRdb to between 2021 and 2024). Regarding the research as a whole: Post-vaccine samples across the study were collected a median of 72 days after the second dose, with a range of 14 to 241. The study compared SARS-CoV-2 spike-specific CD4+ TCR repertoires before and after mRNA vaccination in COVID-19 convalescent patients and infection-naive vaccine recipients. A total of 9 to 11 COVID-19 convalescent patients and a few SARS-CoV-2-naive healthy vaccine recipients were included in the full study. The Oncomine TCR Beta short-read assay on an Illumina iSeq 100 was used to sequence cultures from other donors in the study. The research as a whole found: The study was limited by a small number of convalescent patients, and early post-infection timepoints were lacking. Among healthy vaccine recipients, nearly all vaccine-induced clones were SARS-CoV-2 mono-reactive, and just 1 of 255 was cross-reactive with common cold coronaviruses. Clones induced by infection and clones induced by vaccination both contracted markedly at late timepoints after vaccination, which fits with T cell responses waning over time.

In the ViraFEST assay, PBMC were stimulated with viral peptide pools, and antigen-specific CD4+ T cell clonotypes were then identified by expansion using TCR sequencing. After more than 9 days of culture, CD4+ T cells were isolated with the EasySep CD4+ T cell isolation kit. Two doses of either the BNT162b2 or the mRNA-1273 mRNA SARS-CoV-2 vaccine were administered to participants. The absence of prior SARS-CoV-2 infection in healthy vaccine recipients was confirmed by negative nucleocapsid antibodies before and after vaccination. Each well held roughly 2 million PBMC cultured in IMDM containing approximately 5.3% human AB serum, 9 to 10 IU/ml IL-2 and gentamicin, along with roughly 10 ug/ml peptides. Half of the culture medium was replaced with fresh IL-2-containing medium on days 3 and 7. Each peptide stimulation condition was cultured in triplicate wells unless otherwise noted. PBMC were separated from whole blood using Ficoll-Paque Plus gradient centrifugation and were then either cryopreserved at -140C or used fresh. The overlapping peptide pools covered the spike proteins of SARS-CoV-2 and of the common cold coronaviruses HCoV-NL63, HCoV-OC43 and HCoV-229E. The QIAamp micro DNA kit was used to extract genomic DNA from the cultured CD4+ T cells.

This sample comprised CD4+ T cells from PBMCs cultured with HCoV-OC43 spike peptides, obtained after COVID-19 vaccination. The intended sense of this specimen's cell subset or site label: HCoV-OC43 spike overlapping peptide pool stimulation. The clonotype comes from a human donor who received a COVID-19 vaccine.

The DNA sequence reads TGTGCCAGCAGTTCCGGACTAGTGCGGGAGACCCAGTACTTC. The translation is CASSSGLVRETQYF. Recombination joined TRBV6-5 with TRBJ2-5; 7 central nucleotides agree with TRBD2. CDR1 and CDR2 (MNHEY, SVGAGI) derive from the germline V gene. CDR3 length: 14 amino acids, cysteine to phenylalanine. The DNA shown is the 42-base CDR3, in frame from base 1. Germline trimming amounts to 4 bases on V and 5 bases on J, with 7 as the count of junction bases outside the gene matches.